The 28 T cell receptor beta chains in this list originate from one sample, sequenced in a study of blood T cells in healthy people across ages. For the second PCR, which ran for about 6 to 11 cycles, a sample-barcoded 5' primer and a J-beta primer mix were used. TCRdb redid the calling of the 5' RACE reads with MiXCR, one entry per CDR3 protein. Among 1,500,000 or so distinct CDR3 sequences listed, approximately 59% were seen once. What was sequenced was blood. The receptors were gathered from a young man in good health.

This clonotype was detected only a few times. CDR3 amino acids: CASSSTSGFSSYNEQFF. CDR3 DNA: TGTGCCAGCAGTTCAACTAGCGGCTTTAGCTCCTACAATGAGCAGTTCTTC. The V call is TRBV7-2, the J call TRBJ2-1; TRBD2 aligns across 8 bases. V shed 6 bases, J shed 0 bases, and the junction held 10 bases outside the gene matches. CDR3 length: 17 amino acids. The germline V gene has CDR1 SGHTA and CDR2 FQGNSA.

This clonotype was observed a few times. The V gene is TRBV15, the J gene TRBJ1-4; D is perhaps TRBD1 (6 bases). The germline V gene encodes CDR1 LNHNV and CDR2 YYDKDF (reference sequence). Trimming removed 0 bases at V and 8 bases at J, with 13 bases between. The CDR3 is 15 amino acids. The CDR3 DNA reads TGTGCCACCAGCAGAGATCGGGGGGCCGGGGAAAAACTGTTTTTT. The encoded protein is CATSRDRGAGEKLFF.

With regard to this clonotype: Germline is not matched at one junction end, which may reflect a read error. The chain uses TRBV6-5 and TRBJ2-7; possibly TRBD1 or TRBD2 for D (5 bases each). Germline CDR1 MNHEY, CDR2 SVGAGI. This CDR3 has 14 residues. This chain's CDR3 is CASSYLGASYKQYF. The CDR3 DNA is TGTGCCAGCAGTTACCTCGGGGCCTCCTACAAGCAGTACTTC.

CDR3 sequence: CASSQDRAGTASYEQYF. The CDR3 bases are TGCGCCAGCAGCCAAGATCGGGCAGGGACAGCCTCCTACGAGCAGTACTTC. The rearrangement links TRBV4-3 to TRBJ2-7; 7 bases are shared with TRBD1. Looked up from germline, CDR1 is LGHNA and CDR2 is YSLEER. Trimming took 0 bases from V and 0 from J; bases not matched to a gene: 8. The CDR3 consists of 17 residues.

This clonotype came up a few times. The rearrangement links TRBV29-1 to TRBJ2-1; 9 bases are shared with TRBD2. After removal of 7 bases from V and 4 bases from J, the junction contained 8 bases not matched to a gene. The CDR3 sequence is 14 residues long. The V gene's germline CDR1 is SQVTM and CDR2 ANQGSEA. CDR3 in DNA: TGCAGCGCCCTCCGGCGGGAGGGGTACAATGAGCAGTTCTTC. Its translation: CSALRREGYNEQFF.

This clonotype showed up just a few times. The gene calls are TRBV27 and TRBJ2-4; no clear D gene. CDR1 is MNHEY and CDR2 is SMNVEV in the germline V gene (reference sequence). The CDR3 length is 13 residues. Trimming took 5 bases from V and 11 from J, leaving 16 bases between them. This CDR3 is CASSRYGQEVQYF. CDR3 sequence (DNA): TGTGCCAGCAGTCGTTATGGCCAAGAGGTTCAGTACTTC.

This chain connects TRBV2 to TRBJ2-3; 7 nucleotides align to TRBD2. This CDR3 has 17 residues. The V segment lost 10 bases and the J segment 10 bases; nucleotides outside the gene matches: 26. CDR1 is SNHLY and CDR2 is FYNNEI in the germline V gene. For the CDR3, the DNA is TGTGCCAACAGCCCCAGCCTGGGGGGGACGGCCGGTGGCGCGCAGTATTTT. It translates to CANSPSLGGTAGGAQYF. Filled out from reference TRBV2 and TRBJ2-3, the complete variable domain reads EPEVTQTPSHQVTQMGQEVILRCVPISNHLYFYWYRQILGQKVEFLVSFYNNEISEKSEIFDDQFSVERPDGSNFTLKIRSTKLEDSAMYFCANSPSLGGTAGGAQYFGPGTRLTVL.

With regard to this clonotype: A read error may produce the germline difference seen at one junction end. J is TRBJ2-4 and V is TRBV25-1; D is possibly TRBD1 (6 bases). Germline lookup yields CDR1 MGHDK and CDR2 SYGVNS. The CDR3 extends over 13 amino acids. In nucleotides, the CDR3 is TGTGGCAGCAGAGCCCGAACAGGGTTTGAGCAGTACTTC. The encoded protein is CGSRARTGFEQYF.

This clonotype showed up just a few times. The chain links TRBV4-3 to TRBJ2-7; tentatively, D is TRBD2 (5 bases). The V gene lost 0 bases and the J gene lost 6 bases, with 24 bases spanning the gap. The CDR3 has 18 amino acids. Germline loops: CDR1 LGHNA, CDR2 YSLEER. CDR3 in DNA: TGCGCCAGCAGCCAAGAAGCCCCGACTACTTCTGGATCCGGCGAGCAGTACTTC. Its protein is CASSQEAPTTSGSGEQYF.

The CDR3 loop is CATSDGDGNEQFF. In nucleotides, the CDR3 is TGTGCCACCAGTGATGGGGACGGCAATGAGCAGTTCTTC. This chain connects TRBV24-1 to TRBJ2-1, with D perhaps matching TRBD1 or TRBD2 (5 bases each). CDR1 is KGHDR and CDR2 is SFDVKD in the germline V gene. Trimming left V 3 bases short and J 6 bases short, with 8 bases between. CDR3 length: 13 residues.

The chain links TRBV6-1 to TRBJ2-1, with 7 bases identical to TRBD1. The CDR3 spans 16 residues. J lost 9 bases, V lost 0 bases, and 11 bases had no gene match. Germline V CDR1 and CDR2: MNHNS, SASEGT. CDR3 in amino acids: CASSEAIITGVSEQFF. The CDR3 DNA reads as TGTGCCAGCAGTGAAGCCATCATTACAGGGGTGAGTGAGCAGTTCTTC.

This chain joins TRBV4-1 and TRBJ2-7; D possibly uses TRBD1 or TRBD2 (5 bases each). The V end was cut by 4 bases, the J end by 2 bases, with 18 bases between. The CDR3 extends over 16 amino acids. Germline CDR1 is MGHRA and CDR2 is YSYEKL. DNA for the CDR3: TGCGCCAGCAGCCCCTTCGGGGCGGATAATACCTACGAGCAGTACTTC. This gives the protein CASSPFGADNTYEQYF.

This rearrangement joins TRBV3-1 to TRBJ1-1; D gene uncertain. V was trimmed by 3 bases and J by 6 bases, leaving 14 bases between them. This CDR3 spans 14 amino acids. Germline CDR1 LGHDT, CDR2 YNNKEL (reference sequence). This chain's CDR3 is CASSQYRWSAEAFF. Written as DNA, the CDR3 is TGTGCCAGCAGCCAGTATCGGTGGAGTGCTGAAGCTTTCTTT.

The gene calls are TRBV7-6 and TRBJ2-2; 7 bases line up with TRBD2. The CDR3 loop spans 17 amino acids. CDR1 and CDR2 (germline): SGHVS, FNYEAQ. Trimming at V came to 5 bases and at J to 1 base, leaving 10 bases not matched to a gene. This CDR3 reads CASSPHRAGVNTGELFF. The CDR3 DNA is TGTGCCAGCAGCCCTCATAGGGCGGGGGTGAACACCGGGGAGCTGTTTTTT.

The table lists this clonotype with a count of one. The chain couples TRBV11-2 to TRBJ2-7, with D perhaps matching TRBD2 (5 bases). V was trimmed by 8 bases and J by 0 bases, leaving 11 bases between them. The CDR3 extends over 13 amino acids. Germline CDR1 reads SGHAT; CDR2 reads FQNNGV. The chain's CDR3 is CASLGESSYEQYF. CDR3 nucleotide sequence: TGTGCCAGCCTCGGGGAGAGCTCCTACGAGCAGTACTTC.

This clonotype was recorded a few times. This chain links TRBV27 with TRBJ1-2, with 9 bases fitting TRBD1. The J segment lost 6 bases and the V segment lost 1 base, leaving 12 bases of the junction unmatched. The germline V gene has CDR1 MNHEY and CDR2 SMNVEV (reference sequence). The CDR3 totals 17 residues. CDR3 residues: CASSLLGDRVVLDGYTF. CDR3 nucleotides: TGTGCCAGCAGTTTATTAGGGGACAGGGTAGTGCTAGATGGCTACACCTTC.

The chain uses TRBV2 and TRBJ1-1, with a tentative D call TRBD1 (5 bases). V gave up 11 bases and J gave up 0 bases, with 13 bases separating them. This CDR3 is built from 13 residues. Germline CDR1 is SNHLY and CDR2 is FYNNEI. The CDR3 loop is CAPRGNLNTEAFF. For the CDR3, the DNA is TGTGCCCCCCGGGGCAACTTGAACACTGAAGCTTTCTTT.

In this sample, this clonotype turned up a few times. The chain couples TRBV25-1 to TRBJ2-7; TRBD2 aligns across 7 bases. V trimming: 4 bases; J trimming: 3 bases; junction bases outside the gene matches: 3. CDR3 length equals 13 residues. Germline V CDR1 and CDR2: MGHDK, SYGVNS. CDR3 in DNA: TGTGCCAGCAGTGCAACTAGCGTCTACGAGCAGTACTTC. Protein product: CASSATSVYEQYF.

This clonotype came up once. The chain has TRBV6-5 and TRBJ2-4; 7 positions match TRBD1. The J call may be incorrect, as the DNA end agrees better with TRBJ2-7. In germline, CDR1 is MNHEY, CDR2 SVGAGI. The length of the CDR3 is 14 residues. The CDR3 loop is CASSRQGVLDEQYF. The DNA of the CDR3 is TGTGCCAGCAGTCGACAGGGAGTTTTGGACGAGCAGTACTTC.

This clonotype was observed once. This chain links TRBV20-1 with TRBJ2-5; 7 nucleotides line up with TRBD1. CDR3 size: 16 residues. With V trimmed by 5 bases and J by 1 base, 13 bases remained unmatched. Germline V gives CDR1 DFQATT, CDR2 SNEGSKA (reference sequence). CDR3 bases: TGCAGTGCTGCAAGGCCTAGGGGGCCGATCCAAGAGACCCAGTACTTC. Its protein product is CSAARPRGPIQETQYF.

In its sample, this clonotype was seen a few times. The DNA for the CDR3 is TGCAGTGCTGAACGATCCGGACTAGCGGGAGAAGAGACCCAGTACTTC. It yields the protein CSAERSGLAGEETQYF. The rearrangement links TRBV20-1 to TRBJ2-5; TRBD2 aligns across 13 bases. With 5 bases clipped from V and 3 bases from J, the junction kept 9 bases outside the gene matches. This CDR3 has 16 residues. The germline V gene has CDR1 DFQATT and CDR2 SNEGSKA (reference sequence).

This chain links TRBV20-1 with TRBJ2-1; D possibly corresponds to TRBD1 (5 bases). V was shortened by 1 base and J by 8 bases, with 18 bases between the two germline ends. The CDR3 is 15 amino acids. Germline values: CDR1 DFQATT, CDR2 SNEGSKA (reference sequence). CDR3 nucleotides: TGCAGTGCTAGAGGTGGGGCAGGGCATTGGGATGAGCAGTTCTTC. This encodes CSARGGAGHWDEQFF.

The CDR3 reads CASSLGPLAGKQETQYF. Written as DNA, the CDR3 is TGTGCCAGCAGCTTAGGCCCCCTAGCGGGGAAACAAGAGACCCAGTACTTC. V usage is TRBV7-2 and J usage is TRBJ2-5, with 9 bases that match TRBD2. Germline CDR1 SGHTA, CDR2 FQGNSA. Unmatched junction bases numbered 8, after V lost 1 base and J lost 2 bases. This CDR3 is built from 17 residues.

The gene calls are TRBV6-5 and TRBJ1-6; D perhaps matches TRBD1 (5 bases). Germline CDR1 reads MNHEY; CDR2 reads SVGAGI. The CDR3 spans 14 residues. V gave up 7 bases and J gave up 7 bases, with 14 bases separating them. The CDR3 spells CASTGAEPNSPLHF. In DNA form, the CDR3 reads TGTGCCAGCACCGGGGCCGAACCGAATTCACCCCTCCACTTT.

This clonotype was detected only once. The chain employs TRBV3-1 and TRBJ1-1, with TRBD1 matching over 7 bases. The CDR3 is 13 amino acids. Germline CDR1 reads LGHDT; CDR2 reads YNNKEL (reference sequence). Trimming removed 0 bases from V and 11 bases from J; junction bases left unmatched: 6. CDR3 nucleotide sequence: TGTGCCAGCAGCCAAGACCGACAGGGAACGGCTTTCTTT. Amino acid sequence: CASSQDRQGTAFF.

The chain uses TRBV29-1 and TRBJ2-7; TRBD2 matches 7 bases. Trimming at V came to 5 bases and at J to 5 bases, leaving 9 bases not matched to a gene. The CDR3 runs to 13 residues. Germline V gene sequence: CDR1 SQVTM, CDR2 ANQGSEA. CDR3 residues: CSVSWREGDEQYF. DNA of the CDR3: TGCAGCGTTTCGTGGAGGGAGGGCGACGAGCAGTACTTC.

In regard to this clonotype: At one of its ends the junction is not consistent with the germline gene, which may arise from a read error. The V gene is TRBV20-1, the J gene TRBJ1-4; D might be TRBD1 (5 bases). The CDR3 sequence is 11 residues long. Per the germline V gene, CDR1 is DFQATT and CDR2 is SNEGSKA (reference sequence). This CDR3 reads CSARGGEKLFF. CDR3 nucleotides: TGCAGCGCTAGGGGAGGTGAAAAACTGTTTTTT.

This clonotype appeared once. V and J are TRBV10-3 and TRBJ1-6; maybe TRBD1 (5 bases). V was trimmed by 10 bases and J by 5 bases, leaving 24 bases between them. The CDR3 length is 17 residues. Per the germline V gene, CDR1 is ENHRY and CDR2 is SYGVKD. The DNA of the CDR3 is TGTGCCAGCCGAGCAAGTACAGGTGGGCTGGATAATTCACCCCTCCACTTT. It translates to CASRASTGGLDNSPLHF.